This T cell receptor beta chain appears in the sequencing data of a study of tumor-infiltrating lymphocytes in localized non-small cell lung cancer. Whole-study findings and limits: TCR sequencing covered a subset of patients with enough tissue.

This clone is medium-sized. Its antigen is undetermined. Libraries were prepared by immunoSEQ multiplex PCR; TCRdb keeps only in-frame clonotypes and omits some of them. Of some 8,100 clones in the sample, over 70% were seen once. This clonotype originated in a human donor with non-small cell lung cancer. Sequenced sample: uninvolved lung tissue not adjacent to the tumor.

The DNA for the CDR3 is TGTGCCAGCAGTTACTCATTTACTAGTCAGCAAGAGACCCAGTACTTC. The encoded protein is CASSYSFTSQQETQYF. The rearrangement links TRBV6-5 to TRBJ2-5; tentatively, D is TRBD2 (5 bases). This CDR3 is 16 amino acids long. Trimming removed 0 bases from V and 2 bases from J, with 13 bases in between. From germline, CDR1 is MNHEY and CDR2 SVGAGI.